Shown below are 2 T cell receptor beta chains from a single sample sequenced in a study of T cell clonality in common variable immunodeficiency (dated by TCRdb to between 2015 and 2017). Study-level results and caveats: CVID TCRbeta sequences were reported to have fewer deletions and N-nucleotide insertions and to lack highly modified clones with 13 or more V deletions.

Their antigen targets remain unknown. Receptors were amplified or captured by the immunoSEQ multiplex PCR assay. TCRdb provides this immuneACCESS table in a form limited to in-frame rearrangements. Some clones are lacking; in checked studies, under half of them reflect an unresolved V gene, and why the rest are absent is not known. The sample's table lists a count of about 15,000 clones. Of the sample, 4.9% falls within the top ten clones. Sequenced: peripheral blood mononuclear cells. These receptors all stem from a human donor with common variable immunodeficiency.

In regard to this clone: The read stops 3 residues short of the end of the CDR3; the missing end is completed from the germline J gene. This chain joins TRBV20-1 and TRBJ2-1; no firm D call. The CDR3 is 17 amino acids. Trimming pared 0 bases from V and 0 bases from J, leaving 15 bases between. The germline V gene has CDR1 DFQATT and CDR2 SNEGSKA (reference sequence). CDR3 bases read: TGCAGTGCTAGAGATCTAATCGCGTCTTACTCCTACAATGAG. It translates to CSARDLIASYSYNE. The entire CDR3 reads CSARDLIASYSYNEQFF.

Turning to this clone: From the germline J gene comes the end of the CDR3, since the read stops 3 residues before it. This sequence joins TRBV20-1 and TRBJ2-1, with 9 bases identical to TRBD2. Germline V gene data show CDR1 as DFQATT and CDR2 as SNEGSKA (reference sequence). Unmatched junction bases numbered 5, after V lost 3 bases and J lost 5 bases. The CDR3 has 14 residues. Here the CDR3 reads CSARAPSGDNEQFF. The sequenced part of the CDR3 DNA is TGCAGTGCTAGGGCTCCTAGCGGGGACAATGAG.